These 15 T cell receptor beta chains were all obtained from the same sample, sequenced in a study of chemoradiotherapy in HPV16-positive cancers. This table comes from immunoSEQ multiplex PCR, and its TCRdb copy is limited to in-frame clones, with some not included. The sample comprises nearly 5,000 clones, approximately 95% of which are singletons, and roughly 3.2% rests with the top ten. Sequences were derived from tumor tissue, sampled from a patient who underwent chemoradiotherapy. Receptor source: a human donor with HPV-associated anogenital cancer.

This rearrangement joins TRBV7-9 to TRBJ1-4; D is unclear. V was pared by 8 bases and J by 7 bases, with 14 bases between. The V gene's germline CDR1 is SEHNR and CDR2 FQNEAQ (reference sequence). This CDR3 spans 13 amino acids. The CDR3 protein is CASHRGLSEKLFF. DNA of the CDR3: TGTGCCAGCCACCGTGGGCTCAGTGAAAAACTGTTTTTT.

The chain's CDR3 is CASSLRRGRCEKLFF. Here the CDR3 DNA reads TGTGCCAGCAGCCTTCGCCGGGGGCGTTGTGAAAAACTGTTTTTT. The chain has TRBV21-1 and TRBJ1-4. TRBV21-1 is a pseudogene locus. The CDR3 has 15 amino acids.

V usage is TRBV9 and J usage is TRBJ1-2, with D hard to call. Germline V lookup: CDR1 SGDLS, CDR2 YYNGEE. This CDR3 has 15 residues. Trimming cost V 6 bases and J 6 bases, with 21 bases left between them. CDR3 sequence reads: CASTGIGPHRDGYTF. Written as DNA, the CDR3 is TGTGCCAGCACCGGGATAGGGCCCCATCGGGATGGCTACACCTTC.

The CDR3 nucleotides read TGCGCCAGCAGCTTGGTGGGCACTGAAGCTTTCTTT. Translating gives CASSLVGTEAFF. The chain couples TRBV5-1 to TRBJ1-1; D is unclear. V lost 0 bases, J lost 4 bases, and 4 bases lay in between. Germline V CDR1 and CDR2: SGHRS, YFSETQ. This CDR3 has 12 amino acids.

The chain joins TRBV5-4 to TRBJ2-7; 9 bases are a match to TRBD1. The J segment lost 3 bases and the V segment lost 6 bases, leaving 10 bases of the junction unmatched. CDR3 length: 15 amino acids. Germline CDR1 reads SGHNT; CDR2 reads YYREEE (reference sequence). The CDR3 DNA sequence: TGTGCCAGCACCTTCTGGACAGGGGATTACTACGAGCAGTACTTC. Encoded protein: CASTFWTGDYYEQYF. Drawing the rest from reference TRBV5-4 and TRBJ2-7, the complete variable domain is ETGVTQSPTHLIKTRGQQVTLRCSSQSGHNTVSWYQQALGQGPQFIFQYYREEENGRGNFPPRFSGLQFPNYSSELNVNALELDDSALYLCASTFWTGDYYEQYFGPGTRLTVT.

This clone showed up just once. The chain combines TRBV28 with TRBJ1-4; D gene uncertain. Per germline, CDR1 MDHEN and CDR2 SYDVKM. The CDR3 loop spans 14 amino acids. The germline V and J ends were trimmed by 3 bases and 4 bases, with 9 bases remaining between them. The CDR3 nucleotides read TGTGCCAGCAGTTTGGGAGGGATTAATGAAAAACTGTTTTTT. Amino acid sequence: CASSLGGINEKLFF. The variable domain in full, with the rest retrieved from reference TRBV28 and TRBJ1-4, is DVKVTQSSRYLVKRTGEKVFLECVQDMDHENMFWYRQDPGLGLRLIYFSYDVKMKEKGDIPEGYSVSREKKERFSLILESASTNQTSMYLCASSLGGINEKLFFGSGTQLSVL.

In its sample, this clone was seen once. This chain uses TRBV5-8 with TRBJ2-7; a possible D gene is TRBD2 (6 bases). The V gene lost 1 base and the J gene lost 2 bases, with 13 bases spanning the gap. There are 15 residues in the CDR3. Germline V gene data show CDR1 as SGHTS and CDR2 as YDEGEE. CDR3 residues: CASSLRGNFPYEQYF. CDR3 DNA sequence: TGTGCCAGCAGCTTGCGCGGGAACTTCCCCTACGAGCAGTACTTC.

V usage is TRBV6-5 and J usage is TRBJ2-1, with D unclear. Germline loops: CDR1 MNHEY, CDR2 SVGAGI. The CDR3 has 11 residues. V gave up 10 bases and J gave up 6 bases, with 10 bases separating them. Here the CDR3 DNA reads TGTGCCACCCAGAGGTTCAATGAGCAGTTCTTC. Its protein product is CATQRFNEQFF.

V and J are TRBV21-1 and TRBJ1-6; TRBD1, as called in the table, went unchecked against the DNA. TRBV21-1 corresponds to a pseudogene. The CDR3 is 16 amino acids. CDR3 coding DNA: TGTGCCAGCAGCAATAAGGGGGCTAGAAATAATTCACCCCTCCACTTT. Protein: CASSNKGARNNSPLHF.

The CDR3 coding sequence is TGTGCCAGCAGTTTAGGCGTCGGGAGCACAGATACGCAGTATTTT. This translates into CASSLGVGSTDTQYF. V is TRBV28 and J is TRBJ2-3; no clear D gene. Germline CDR1 MDHEN, CDR2 SYDVKM. Deletions cut 2 bases from V and 0 bases from J, with 9 bases between. This CDR3 spans 15 amino acids.

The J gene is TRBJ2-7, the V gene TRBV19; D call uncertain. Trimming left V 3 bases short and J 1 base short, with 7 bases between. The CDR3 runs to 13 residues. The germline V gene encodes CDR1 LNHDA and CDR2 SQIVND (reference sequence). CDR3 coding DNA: TGTGCCAGTAGTATCCCCCAGTCCTACGAGCAGTACTTC. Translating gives CASSIPQSYEQYF.

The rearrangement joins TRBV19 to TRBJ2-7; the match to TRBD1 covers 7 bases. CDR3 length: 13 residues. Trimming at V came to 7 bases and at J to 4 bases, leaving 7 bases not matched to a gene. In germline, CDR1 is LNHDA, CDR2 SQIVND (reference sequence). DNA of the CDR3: TGTGCCAGTAAAGGGGGCCTTGGGTACGAGCAGTACTTC. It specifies CASKGGLGYEQYF.

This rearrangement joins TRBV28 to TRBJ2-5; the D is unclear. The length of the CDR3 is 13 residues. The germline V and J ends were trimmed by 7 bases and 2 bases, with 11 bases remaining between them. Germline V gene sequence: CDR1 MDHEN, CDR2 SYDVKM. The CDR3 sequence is CASKEGGQETQYF. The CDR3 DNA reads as TGTGCCAGCAAGGAAGGTGGACAAGAGACCCAGTACTTC.

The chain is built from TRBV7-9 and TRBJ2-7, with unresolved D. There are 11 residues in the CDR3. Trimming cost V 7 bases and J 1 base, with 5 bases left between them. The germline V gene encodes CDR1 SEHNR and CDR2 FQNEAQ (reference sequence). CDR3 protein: CASIGSYEQYF. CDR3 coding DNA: TGTGCCAGCATAGGGTCCTACGAGCAGTACTTC.

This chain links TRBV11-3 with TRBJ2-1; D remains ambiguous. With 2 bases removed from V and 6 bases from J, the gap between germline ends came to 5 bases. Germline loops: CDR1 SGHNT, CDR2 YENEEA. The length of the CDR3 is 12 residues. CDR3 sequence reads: CASSLSANEQFF. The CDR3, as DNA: TGTGCCAGCAGCTTATCGGCCAATGAGCAGTTCTTC.